The entry that follows covers one T cell receptor (beta chain) sequence. Its antigen is still unknown. The data stem from a study of circulating CD8 cells and anti-PD-1 response in melanoma. Overall study: Patients received intravenous nivolumab, 3 mg/kg, every 2 weeks.

Each library started from approximately 14 ng of total RNA using the QIAseq Immune Repertoire TCR panel. TCRdb re-analysed the reads in MiXCR, keeping a single row per CDR3 protein. The data hold around 200 distinct CDR3 sequences, with around 10% observed a single time. The germline V gene has CDR1 SGHDN and CDR2 FVKESK. This CDR3 comprises 15 residues. V shed 4 bases and J shed 2 bases, with 13 bases lying between them. Findings of the study overall: Previously treated and treatment-naive patients were pooled together. Under 8% of TRB clonotypes were shared between subsets at M1. PD-1 and DPOS subsets showed similar, higher clonality than DNEG.

From live CD3+CD8+TCRalphabeta+ cells, four PD-1 and/or TIGIT subsets were sorted. The genes are TRBV14 and TRBJ2-3; D may be TRBD2 (6 bases). The sample in question was CD8+ T cells from PBMCs, obtained at baseline or after one month of anti-PD-1 therapy (not recorded which). The origin of this receptor is a human donor with melanoma. CDR3 in DNA: TGTGCCAGCAGCCCGGGAGCGGCGAACACAGATACGCAGTATTTT. Protein product: CASSPGAANTDTQYF.